This T cell receptor beta chain was sequenced during a study of blood T cell repertoires in COVID-19. For the study at large: Sources were T cells, B-cell-depleted T cells, or PBMCs; the material itself was cDNA or gDNA.

In the authors' workflow: Estimation of nucleated cell counts relied on the amplification of reference gene primers. Method: immunoSEQ multiplex PCR; TCRdb's copy keeps in-frame clones and lacks some. From that table come the V and J calls and clone size; the DNA was used to work out D and trimming. Among 94,000 or so clones, 88% were seen once, and the ten largest hold less than 6%. The CDR3 covers 18 residues. Germline-derived CDR1 and CDR2 are LGHDT and YNNKEL (reference sequence). Trimming took 0 bases from V and 3 from J; bases not matched to a gene: 10. The chain employs TRBV3-1 (or the pseudogene TRBV3-2) and TRBJ2-1, with 8 bases aligning to TRBD2. This receptor was identified in a woman of 80 years or more with active COVID-19. Sequencing used peripheral blood. The CDR3 nucleotides read TGTGCCAGCAGCCAAGATTTGGGGGGGACTAGGGACTACAATGAGCAGTTCTTC. It specifies CASSQDLGGTRDYNEQFF.